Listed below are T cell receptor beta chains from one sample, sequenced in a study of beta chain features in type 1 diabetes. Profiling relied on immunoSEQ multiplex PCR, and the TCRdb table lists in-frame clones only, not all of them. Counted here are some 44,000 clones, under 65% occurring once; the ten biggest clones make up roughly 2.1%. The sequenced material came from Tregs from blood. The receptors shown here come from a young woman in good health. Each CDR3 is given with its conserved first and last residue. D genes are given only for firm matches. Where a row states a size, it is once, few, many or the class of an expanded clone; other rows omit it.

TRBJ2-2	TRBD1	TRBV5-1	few	TGCGCCAGCAGCCATCCCGACAGGGACACCGGGGAGCTGTTTTTT	CASSHPDRDTGELFF
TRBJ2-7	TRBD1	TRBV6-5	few	TGTGCCAGCAGCCGGGACAGCGAGGTCTACGAGCAGTACTTC	CASSRDSEVYEQYF
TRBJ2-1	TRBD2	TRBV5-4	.	TGTGCCAGCAGCCCGCGACCCAATAGCGGGATTACTAATGAGCAGTTCTTC	CASSPRPNSGITNEQFF
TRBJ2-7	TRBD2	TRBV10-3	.	TGTGCCATCAGTGATAGCGGGAAGGGGGTTTACGAGCAGTACTTC	CAISDSGKGVYEQYF
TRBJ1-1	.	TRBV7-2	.	TGTGCCAGCAGCGTAGGCGGGGCAGGGAACACTGAAGCTTTCTTT	CASSVGGAGNTEAFF
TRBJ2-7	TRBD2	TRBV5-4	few	TGTGCCCACCCCCCCTTACGAGGGACGACGGGACTAGCGGGTTACTACGAGCAGTACTTC	CAHPPLRGTTGLAGYYEQYF
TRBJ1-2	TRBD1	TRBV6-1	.	TGTGCCAGCAGTTTTCTCGGGGACAGGGGACATGGCTACACCTTC	CASSFLGDRGHGYTF
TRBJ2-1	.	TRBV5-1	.	TGCGCCAGCAGCCTGGGACTCCTTGATGAGCAGTTCTTC	CASSLGLLDEQFF
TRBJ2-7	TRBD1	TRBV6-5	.	TGTGCCAGCAGACTAGGACAGGGCTACGAGCAGTACTTC	CASRLGQGYEQYF
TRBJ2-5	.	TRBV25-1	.	TGTGCCAGCAGCGATACAGGGTTACAAGAGACCCAGTACTTC	CASSDTGLQETQYF
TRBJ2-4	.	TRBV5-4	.	TGTGCCAGCAGCTTGTTTACTACCCGACAGGAACAACTAGCCAAAAACATTCAGTACTTC	CASSLFTTRQEQLAKNIQYF
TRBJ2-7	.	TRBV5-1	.	TGCGCCAGCAGCTTGTATTCCTACGAGCAGTACTTC	CASSLYSYEQYF
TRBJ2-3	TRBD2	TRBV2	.	TGTGCCAGCAACTTACCGGGACTAGCGGGGCTCAGGGGAGATACGCAGTATTTT	CASNLPGLAGLRGDTQYF
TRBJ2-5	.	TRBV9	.	TGTGCCAGCAGCGTCAGGGGGGAAATGGAGTGGGAGACCCAGTACTTC	CASSVRGEMEWETQYF
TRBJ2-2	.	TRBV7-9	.	TGTGCCAGTGGACGGGCGGGGCTGAACACCGGGGAGCTGTTTTTT	CASGRAGLNTGELFF
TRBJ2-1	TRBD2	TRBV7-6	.	TGTGCCAGCAGCTTAGAGGGGACTAGCGGGAGAGGGGGTGAGCAGTTCTTC	CASSLEGTSGRGGEQFF
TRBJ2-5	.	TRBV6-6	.	TGTGCCAGCGCTAGGCAAGAGACCCAGTACTTC	CASARQETQYF
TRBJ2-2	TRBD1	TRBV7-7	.	TGTGCCAGCAGCTTAGGGGACAGCCCCTTCGACACCGGGGAGCTGTTTTTT	CASSLGDSPFDTGELFF
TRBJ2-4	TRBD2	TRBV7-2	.	TGTGCCAGCAGCTTAGCCGGCGGGAGGGGTCTAAACATTCAGTACTTC	CASSLAGGRGLNIQYF
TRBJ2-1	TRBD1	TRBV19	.	TGTGCCAGTAGTGCACAGGGGGGCACTGAGCAGTTCTTC	CASSAQGGTEQFF
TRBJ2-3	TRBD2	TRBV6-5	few	TGTGCCAGCAGGCGACTAGCGGAGAGCACAGATACGCAGTATTTT	CASRRLAESTDTQYF
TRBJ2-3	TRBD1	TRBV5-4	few	TGTGCCAGCAGCCCTGGGACAGGTCCTACAGATACGCAGTATTTT	CASSPGTGPTDTQYF
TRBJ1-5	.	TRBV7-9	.	TGTGCCAGCAGCTCAGGGGTCGATCAGCCCCAGCATTTT	CASSSGVDQPQHF
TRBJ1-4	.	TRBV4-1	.	TGCGCCAGCAGCCCCCAGGGGACAACTAATGAAAAACTGTTTTTT	CASSPQGTTNEKLFF
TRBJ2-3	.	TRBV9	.	TGTGCCAGCAGCTCCCATTCGGGGGTGCGGACAGATACGCAGTATTTT	CASSSHSGVRTDTQYF
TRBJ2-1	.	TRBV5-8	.	TGTGCCAGCAGCTCCTCCGGGTCTAGCTCCTACAATGAGCAGTTCTTC	CASSSSGSSSYNEQFF
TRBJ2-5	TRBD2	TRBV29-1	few	TGCAGCGTTAGACTAGCGGGAGGGCCAGGGGAGACCCAGTACTTC	CSVRLAGGPGETQYF
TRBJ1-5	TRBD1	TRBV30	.	TGTGCCTTTCGACAGGGTAATAGCAATCAGCCCCAGCATTTT	CAFRQGNSNQPQHF
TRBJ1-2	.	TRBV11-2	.	TGTGCCAGCAGCCCCCAGGGCGGCAGCTACACCTTC	CASSPQGGSYTF
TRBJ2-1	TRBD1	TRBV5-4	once	TGTGCCAGCAGCCCGCCAGGGGACAGGGGAAGGAATGAGCAGTTCTTC	CASSPPGDRGRNEQFF
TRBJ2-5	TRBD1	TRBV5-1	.	TGCGCCAGCAGCTTGGCGCAGGGGGCGAGAGAGACCCAGTACTTC	CASSLAQGARETQYF
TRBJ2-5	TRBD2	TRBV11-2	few	TGTGCCAGCAGACCTCTAGCGGGAGTGGAAGAGACCCAGTACTTC	CASRPLAGVEETQYF
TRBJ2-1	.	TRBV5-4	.	TGTGCCAGCAGCTTGGCCAGCTACAATGAGCAGTTCTTC	CASSLASYNEQFF